These 6 T cell receptor beta chains were sequenced from one sample in a study of T cell responses to AZD1222 COVID-19 vaccine (dated by TCRdb to the early 2020s). Library preparation was by the immunoSEQ multiplex PCR assay. TCRdb stores this immuneACCESS table with in-frame sequences only. Part of the clones is absent; in the studies checked, under half of the shortfall reflects unresolved V genes, and no reason is known for the rest. Recorded for this sample are tens of thousands of clones; around 82% of them occurred a single time. The ten biggest clones cover 20% to 30% of the sample. Read against the paper, the sample's time point label means: about 28 days (+/-7) after the second vaccine dose. This specimen consisted of peripheral blood, obtained 28 days after the second AZD1222 dose. These receptors all come from an adult who received the AZD1222 COVID-19 vaccine.

The V and J genes are TRBV14 and TRBJ2-6; D gene uncertain. V was cut by 0 bases and J by 2 bases, with 8 bases left in between. The CDR3 has 16 residues. CDR1 and CDR2 (germline): SGHDN, FVKESK. CDR3 coding DNA: TGTGCCAGCAGCCAAGATCGAGGCCCTGGGGCCAACGTCCTGACTTTC. Its protein is CASSQDRGPGANVLTF.

This chain connects TRBV19 to TRBJ1-5; D perhaps matches TRBD1 (6 bases). The germline CDR1 and CDR2 sequences are LNHDA and SQIVND (reference sequence). The CDR3 contains 13 residues. V lost 3 bases, J lost 7 bases, and 10 bases lay in between. CDR3 coding DNA: TGTGCCAGTAGTATGGGGGCCCGGCAGCCCCAGCATTTT. This gives the protein CASSMGARQPQHF. Full variable domain (remainder filled in from reference TRBV19 and TRBJ1-5): DGGITQSPKYLFRKEGQNVTLSCEQNLNHDAMYWYRQDPGQGLRLIYYSQIVNDFQKGDIAEGYSVSREKKESFPLTVTSAQKNPTAFYLCASSMGARQPQHFGDGTRLSIL.

This clone was counted once. The V gene is TRBV5-4, the J gene TRBJ2-7; a weak D match, TRBD2 (5 bases). From germline, CDR1 is SGHNT and CDR2 YYREEE (reference sequence). CDR3 length equals 13 residues. Trimming shortened V by 0 bases and J by 6 bases, and 10 bases separated the two germline ends. CDR3: CASSLGLSGEQYF. CDR3 sequence (DNA): TGTGCCAGCAGCTTGGGGCTGAGCGGCGAGCAGTACTTC.

The rearrangement uses TRBV5-1 and TRBJ2-1, with D perhaps TRBD2 (9 bases). CDR3 length: 19 amino acids. The V gene's germline CDR1 is SGHRS and CDR2 YFSETQ. Trimming pared 0 bases from V and 7 bases from J, leaving 26 bases between. The CDR3 reads CASSLVGTGGSGRWNEQFF. For the CDR3, the DNA is TGCGCCAGCAGCTTGGTAGGGACAGGAGGGAGCGGGAGGTGGAATGAGCAGTTCTTC.

This chain connects TRBV5-1 to TRBJ1-1, with D possibly matching TRBD1 (5 bases). The length of the CDR3 is 15 residues. Trimming cost V 3 bases and J 5 bases, with 17 bases left between them. Germline CDR1 reads SGHRS; CDR2 reads YFSETQ. CDR3 sequence reads: CASSSWTRGVTEAFF. The CDR3 DNA reads as TGCGCCAGCAGCTCCTGGACGCGGGGCGTGACTGAAGCTTTCTTT.

The chain links TRBV4-1 to TRBJ1-2; D is perhaps TRBD1 (6 bases). CDR1 and CDR2 from the germline V gene are MGHRA and YSYEKL. Trimming stripped 6 bases from V and 6 bases from J, with 17 bases between. The CDR3 contains 14 residues. The DNA of the CDR3 is TGCGCCAGCAGAACTCAGGGGAGTGGGCATGGCTACACCTTC. This translates into CASRTQGSGHGYTF.